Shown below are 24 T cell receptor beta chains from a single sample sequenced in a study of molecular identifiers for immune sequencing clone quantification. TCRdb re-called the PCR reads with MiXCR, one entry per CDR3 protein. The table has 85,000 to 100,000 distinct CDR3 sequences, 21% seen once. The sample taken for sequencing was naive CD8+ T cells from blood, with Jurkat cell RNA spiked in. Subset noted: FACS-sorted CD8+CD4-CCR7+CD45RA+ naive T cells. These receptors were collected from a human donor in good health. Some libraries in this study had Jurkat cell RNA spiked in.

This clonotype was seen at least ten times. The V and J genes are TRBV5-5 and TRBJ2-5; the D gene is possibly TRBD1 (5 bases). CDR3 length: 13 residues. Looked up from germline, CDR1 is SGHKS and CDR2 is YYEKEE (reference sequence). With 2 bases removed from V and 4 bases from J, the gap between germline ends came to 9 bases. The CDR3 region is CASSLGVGETQYF. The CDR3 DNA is TGTGCCAGCAGCTTAGGGGTAGGAGAGACCCAGTACTTC.

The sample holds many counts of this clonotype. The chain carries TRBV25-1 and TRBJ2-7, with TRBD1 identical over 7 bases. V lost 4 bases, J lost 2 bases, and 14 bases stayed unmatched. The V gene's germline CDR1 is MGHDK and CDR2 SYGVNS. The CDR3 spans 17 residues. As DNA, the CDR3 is TGTGCCAGCAGTGGAATCCACCGGGACAGACGAACCTACGAGCAGTACTTC. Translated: CASSGIHRDRRTYEQYF.

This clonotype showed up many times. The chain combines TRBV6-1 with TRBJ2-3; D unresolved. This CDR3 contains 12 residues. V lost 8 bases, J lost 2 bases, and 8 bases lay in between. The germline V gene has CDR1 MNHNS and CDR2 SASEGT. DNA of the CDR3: TGTGCCAGCGAAACAAACACAGATACGCAGTATTTT. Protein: CASETNTDTQYF.

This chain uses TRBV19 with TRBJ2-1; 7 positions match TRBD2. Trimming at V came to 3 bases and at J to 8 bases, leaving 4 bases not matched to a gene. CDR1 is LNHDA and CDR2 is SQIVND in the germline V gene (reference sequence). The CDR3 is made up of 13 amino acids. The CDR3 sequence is CASSMGLRDEQFF. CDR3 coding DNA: TGTGCCAGTAGTATGGGACTACGCGATGAGCAGTTCTTC.

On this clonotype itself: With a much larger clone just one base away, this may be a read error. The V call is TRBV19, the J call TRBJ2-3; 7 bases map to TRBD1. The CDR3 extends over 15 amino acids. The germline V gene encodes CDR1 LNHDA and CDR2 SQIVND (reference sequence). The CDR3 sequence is CTSSIPQGDTDTQYF. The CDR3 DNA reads TGTACCAGTAGTATTCCCCAGGGGGACACAGATACGCAGTATTTT.

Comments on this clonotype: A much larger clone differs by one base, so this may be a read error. This CDR3 is CATSRVSSAPGELFF. CDR3 in DNA: TGTGCCACCAGCAGAGTCTCTAGCGCCCCCGGGGAGCTGTTTTTT. The chain links TRBV15 to TRBJ2-2; a possible D gene is TRBD2 (6 bases). V gave up 1 base and J gave up 6 bases, with 12 bases separating them. The CDR3 has 15 amino acids. Per the germline V gene, CDR1 is LNHNV and CDR2 is YYDKDF (reference sequence). Drawing the rest from reference TRBV15 and TRBJ2-2, the complete variable domain is DAMVIQNPRYQVTQFGKPVTLSCSQTLNHNVMYWYQQKSSQAPKLLFHYYDKDFNNEADTPDNFQSRRPNTSFCFLDIRSPGLGDTAMYLCATSRVSSAPGELFFGEGSRLTVL.

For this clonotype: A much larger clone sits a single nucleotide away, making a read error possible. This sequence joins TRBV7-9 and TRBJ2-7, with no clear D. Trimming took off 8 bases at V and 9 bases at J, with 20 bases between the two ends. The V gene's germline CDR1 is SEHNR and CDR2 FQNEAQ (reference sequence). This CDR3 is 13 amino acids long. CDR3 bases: TGTGCCAGCGGCCAATCCCCCGGGTTGGGGCAGTACTTC. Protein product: CASGQSPGLGQYF.

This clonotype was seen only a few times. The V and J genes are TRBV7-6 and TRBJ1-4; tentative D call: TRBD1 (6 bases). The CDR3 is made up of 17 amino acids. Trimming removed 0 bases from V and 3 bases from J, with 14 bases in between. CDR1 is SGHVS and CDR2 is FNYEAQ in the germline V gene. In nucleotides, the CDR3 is TGTGCCAGCAGCTTAGCCCTTGGACAGTCCGCTAATGAAAAACTGTTTTTT. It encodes CASSLALGQSANEKLFF.

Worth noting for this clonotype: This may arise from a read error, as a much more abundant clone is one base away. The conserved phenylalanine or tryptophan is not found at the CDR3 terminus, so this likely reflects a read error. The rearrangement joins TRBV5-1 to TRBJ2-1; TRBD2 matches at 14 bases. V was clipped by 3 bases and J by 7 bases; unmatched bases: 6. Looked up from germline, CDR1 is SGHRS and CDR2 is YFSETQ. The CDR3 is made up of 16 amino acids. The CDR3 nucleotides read TGCGCCAGCAGCTCGGGACTAGCGGGAGTTTTAAATGAGCAGTTCCTC. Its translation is CASSSGLAGVLNEQFL.

The CDR3 DNA is TGTGCCAGCAGCCCCCACTTGGGGTACGAGCAGTACTTC. Protein sequence: CASSPHLGYEQYF. V usage is TRBV6-5 and J usage is TRBJ2-7; D gene unclear. The CDR3 covers 13 residues. Germline V gene data show CDR1 as MNHEY and CDR2 as SVGAGI. Between the trimmed V and J ends, which lost 6 bases and 4 bases, there was a span of 13 bases.

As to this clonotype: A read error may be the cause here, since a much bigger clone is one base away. CDR3 sequence (DNA): TGTGCCACCAGCGGAGAGAGGGAATCTCGCGCAGATACGCAGTATTTT. Its protein product is CATSGERESRADTQYF. The gene calls are TRBV15 and TRBJ2-3; maybe TRBD2 (5 bases). Germline V gives CDR1 LNHNV, CDR2 YYDKDF (reference sequence). The CDR3 is 16 residues long.

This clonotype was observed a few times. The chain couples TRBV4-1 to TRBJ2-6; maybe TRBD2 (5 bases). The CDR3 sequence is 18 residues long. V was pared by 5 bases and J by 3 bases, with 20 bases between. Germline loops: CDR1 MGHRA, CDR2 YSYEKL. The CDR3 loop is CASSEEVFGVYGANVLTF. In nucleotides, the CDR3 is TGCGCCAGCAGCGAGGAGGTATTCGGCGTCTATGGGGCCAACGTCCTGACTTTC.

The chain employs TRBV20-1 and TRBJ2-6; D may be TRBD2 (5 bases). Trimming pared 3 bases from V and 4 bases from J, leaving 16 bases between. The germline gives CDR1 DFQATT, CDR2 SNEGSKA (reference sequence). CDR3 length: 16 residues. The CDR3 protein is CSASGSGGPGANVLTF. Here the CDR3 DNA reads TGCAGTGCTAGTGGTTCAGGAGGTCCCGGGGCCAACGTCCTGACTTTC.

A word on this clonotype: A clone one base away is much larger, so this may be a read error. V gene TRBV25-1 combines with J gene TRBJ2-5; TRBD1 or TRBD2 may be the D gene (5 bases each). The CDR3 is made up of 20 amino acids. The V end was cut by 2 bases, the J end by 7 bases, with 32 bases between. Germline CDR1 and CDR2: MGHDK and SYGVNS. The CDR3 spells CASSEPPYLRTADARGTQYF. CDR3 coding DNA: TGTGCCAGCAGTGAACCGCCCTATTTAAGGACGGCAGACGCGAGGGGGACCCAGTACTTC.

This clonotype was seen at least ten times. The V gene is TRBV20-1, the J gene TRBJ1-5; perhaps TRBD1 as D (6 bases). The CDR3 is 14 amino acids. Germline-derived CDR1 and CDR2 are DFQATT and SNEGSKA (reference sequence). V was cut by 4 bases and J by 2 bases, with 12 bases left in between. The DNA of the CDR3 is TGCAGTGCTAAGGGGGGTGATCGCAATCAGCCCCAGCATTTT. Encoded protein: CSAKGGDRNQPQHF.

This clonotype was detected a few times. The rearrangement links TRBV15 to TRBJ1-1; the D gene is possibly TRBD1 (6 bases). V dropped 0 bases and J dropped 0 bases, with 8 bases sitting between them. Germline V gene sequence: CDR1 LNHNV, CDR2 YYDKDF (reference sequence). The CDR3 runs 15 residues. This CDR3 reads CATSRETGMNTEAFF. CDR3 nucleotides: TGTGCCACCAGCAGAGAGACAGGCATGAACACTGAAGCTTTCTTT. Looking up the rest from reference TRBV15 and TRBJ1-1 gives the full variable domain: DAMVIQNPRYQVTQFGKPVTLSCSQTLNHNVMYWYQQKSSQAPKLLFHYYDKDFNNEADTPDNFQSRRPNTSFCFLDIRSPGLGDTAMYLCATSRETGMNTEAFFGQGTRLTVV.

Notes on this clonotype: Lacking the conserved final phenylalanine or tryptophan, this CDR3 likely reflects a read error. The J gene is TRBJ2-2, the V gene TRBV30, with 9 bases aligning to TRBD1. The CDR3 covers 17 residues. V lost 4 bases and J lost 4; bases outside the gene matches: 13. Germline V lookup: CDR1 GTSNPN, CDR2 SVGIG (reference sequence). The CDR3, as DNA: TGTGCCTGGACCGTGGCACAGGGGGCTTATGTCACCGGGGAGCTGTTTTGT. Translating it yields CAWTVAQGAYVTGELFC.

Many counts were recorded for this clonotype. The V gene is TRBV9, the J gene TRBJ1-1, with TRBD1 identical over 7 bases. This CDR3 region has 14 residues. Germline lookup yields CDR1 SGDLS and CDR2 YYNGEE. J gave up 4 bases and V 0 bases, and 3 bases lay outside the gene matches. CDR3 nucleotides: TGTGCCAGCAGCGTAGGAGGGGGCACCACTGAAGCTTTCTTT. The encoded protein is CASSVGGGTTEAFF.

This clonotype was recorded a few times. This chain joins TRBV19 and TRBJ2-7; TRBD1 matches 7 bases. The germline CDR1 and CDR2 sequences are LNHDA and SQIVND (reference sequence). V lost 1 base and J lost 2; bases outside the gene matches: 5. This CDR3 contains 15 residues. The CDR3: CASSIGAQGAYEQYF. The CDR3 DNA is TGTGCCAGTAGTATAGGAGCCCAGGGGGCCTACGAGCAGTACTTC.

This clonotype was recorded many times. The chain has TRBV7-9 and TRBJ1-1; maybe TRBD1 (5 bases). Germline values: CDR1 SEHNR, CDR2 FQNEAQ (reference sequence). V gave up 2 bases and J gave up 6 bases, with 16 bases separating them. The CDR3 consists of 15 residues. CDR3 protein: CASSLLEGVFPEAFF. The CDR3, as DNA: TGTGCCAGCAGCTTATTAGAAGGGGTGTTCCCTGAAGCTTTCTTT.

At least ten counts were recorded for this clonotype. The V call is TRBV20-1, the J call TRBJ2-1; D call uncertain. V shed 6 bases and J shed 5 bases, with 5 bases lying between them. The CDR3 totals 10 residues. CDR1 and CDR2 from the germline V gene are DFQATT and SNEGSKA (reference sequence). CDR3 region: CSAADNEQFF. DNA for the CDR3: TGCAGTGCGGCTGACAATGAGCAGTTCTTC.

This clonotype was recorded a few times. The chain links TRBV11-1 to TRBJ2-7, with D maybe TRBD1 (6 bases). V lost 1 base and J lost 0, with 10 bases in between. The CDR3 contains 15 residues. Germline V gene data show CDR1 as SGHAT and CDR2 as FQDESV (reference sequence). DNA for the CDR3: TGTGCCAGCAGCTTAGGAGAAGGGGGCTCCTACGAGCAGTACTTC. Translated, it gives CASSLGEGGSYEQYF.

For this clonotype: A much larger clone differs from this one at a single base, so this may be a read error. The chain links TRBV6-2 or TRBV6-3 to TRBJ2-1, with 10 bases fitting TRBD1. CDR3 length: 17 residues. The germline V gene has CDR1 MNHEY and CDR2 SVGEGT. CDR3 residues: CASSFDRGRGAYDEQFF. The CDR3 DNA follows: TGTGCCAGCAGTTTTGACAGGGGGCGCGGGGCCTACGATGAGCAGTTCTTC.

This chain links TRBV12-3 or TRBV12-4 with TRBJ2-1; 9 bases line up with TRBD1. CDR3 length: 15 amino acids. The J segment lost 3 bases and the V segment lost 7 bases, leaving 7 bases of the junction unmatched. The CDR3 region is CASTGDREFYNEQFF. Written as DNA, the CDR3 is TGTGCCAGCACCGGGGACAGGGAGTTCTACAATGAGCAGTTCTTC.